Below, 28 T cell receptor beta chains from the same sample are listed, as sequenced in a study of T cell clonotyping in hematopoietic cell transplantation. Using immunoSEQ multiplex PCR, the repertoire was profiled, and TCRdb retains in-frame clones only, with some absent. The repertoire holds approximately 6,200 clones, with 60% to 80% as singletons. The source was PBMCs, collected 100 days after allogeneic stem cell transplant. These receptors were taken from a female patient between 30 and 39 years old who had an allogeneic stem cell transplant, so the T cells may come from the graft donor. Some clones in this sample may be carry-over from other donors' samples.

The genes are TRBV7-9 and TRBJ2-3, with TRBD1 identical over 7 bases. The germline gives CDR1 SEHNR, CDR2 FQNEAQ (reference sequence). The CDR3 contains 14 residues. With 4 bases clipped from V and 6 bases from J, the junction kept 7 bases outside the gene matches. The CDR3 nucleotides are TGTGCCAGCAGCTCCGGACAGGTATGGGATACGCAGTATTTT. It encodes CASSSGQVWDTQYF.

This sequence joins TRBV7-3 and TRBJ1-5; D is uncertain. CDR3 length: 15 residues. Germline V gene data show CDR1 as SGHTA and CDR2 as FQGTGA. V was pared by 4 bases and J by 0 bases, with 10 bases between. The CDR3 DNA reads TGTGCCAGCAGCTCACGACACTCTAGCAATCAGCCCCAGCATTTT. This codes for CASSSRHSSNQPQHF.

The V gene is TRBV4-2, the J gene TRBJ2-3; 9 nucleotides align to TRBD2. The germline gives CDR1 LGHNA, CDR2 YNFKEQ. The CDR3 is 16 residues long. Trimming removed 0 bases from V and 9 bases from J; junction bases left unmatched: 10. This CDR3 reads CASSQDLGGGAETQYF. The CDR3 nucleotides read TGTGCCAGCAGCCAAGATCTGGGCGGGGGGGCCGAAACGCAGTATTTT.

The J gene is TRBJ1-2, the V gene TRBV29-1, with TRBD1 as a possible D gene (5 bases). The CDR3 runs 9 residues. Trimming took off 6 bases at V and 8 bases at J, with 7 bases between the two ends. Germline lookup yields CDR1 SQVTM and CDR2 ANQGSEA. The CDR3 DNA reads as TGCAGCGTGGGGCCGGGCTACACCTTC. This gives the protein CSVGPGYTF.

Concerning this clone itself: At one boundary the junction diverges from the germline segment, which might be a read error. The CDR3 DNA reads as TGTGCCAGCAGAGACGCGGGGGGACGCACAGATACGCAGTATTTT. Translated, it gives CASRDAGGRTDTQYF. The rearrangement links TRBV5-1 to TRBJ2-3; 8 bases align to TRBD2. Germline V CDR1 and CDR2: SGHRS, YFSETQ. CDR3 length: 15 amino acids.

The chain employs TRBV25-1 and TRBJ2-5; TRBD2 agrees at 8 bases. Losses at the gene ends were 3 bases for V and 5 bases for J; bases not matched to a gene: 8. Per the germline V gene, CDR1 is MGHDK and CDR2 is SYGVNS. CDR3 length: 15 amino acids. For the CDR3, the DNA is TGTGCCAGCAGTGATGCGCGGGGGGCGGGGGAGACCCAGTACTTC. This codes for CASSDARGAGETQYF.

The chain joins TRBV2 to TRBJ1-6, with D unclear. Trimming stripped 6 bases from V and 7 bases from J, with 10 bases between. CDR1 is SNHLY, CDR2 FYNNEI, per germline. The CDR3 extends over 13 amino acids. This CDR3 reads CASRGYVNSPLHF. CDR3 bases: TGTGCCAGCAGGGGGTACGTCAATTCACCCCTCCACTTT.

V gene TRBV14 combines with J gene TRBJ2-7; no definite D call. The CDR3 runs to 11 residues. Germline V lookup: CDR1 SGHDN, CDR2 FVKESK. Trimming took 7 bases from V and 6 from J, leaving 10 bases between them. CDR3 protein: CASTAPAEQYF. CDR3 DNA sequence: TGTGCCAGCACCGCGCCCGCCGAGCAGTACTTC.

The rearrangement uses TRBV7-9 and TRBJ2-2; D might be TRBD1 (5 bases). This CDR3 spans 16 amino acids. Trimming removed 4 bases from V and 0 bases from J, with 12 bases in between. Per germline, CDR1 SEHNR and CDR2 FQNEAQ (reference sequence). The CDR3 spells CASSSQTVANTGELFF. Here the CDR3 DNA reads TGTGCCAGCAGCTCGCAGACAGTGGCGAACACCGGGGAGCTGTTTTTT.

V and J are TRBV4-3 and TRBJ1-1, with a weak D call TRBD1 (5 bases). The germline CDR1 and CDR2 sequences are LGHNA and YSLEER. Trimming took off 0 bases at V and 8 bases at J, with 10 bases between the two ends. This CDR3 has 13 amino acids. The CDR3: CASSQDGRGEAFF. Written as DNA, the CDR3 is TGCGCCAGCAGCCAAGATGGCCGGGGGGAAGCTTTCTTT.

This clone came up a few times. The V gene is TRBV10-3, the J gene TRBJ1-1; D may be TRBD1 (6 bases). V was clipped by 5 bases and J by 2 bases, with 12 bases between them. Germline V gene data show CDR1 as ENHRY and CDR2 as SYGVKD. The CDR3 extends over 14 amino acids. CDR3: CAISTGQPNTEAFF. CDR3 nucleotides: TGTGCCATCAGTACCGGACAGCCTAACACTGAAGCTTTCTTT.

This chain connects TRBV9 to TRBJ1-5; 7 positions agree with TRBD1. The V segment lost 3 bases and the J segment 3 bases; nucleotides outside the gene matches: 6. Germline CDR1 is SGDLS and CDR2 is YYNGEE. The CDR3 is made up of 15 amino acids. The CDR3 spells CASSEGQAINQPQHF. CDR3 DNA: TGTGCCAGCAGCGAAGGACAGGCGATCAATCAGCCCCAGCATTTT.

This clone has only a few counts. Other nucleotide sequences in the sample specify the same CDR3. CDR3 amino acids: CATSRDRESSGNTIYF. The DNA of the CDR3 is TGTGCCACCAGCAGGGACAGGGAGAGCTCTGGAAACACCATATATTTT. J is TRBJ1-3 and V is TRBV15; 8 bases are shared with TRBD1. Germline CDR1 reads LNHNV; CDR2 reads YYDKDF (reference sequence). The CDR3 length is 16 residues. V lost 3 bases, J lost 0 bases, and 4 bases stayed unmatched.

The gene calls are TRBV5-8 and TRBJ1-6; 7 bases are shared with TRBD1. V lost 3 bases to trimming and J lost 4 bases; unmatched junction nucleotides: 1. The CDR3 consists of 14 residues. The V gene's germline CDR1 is SGHTS and CDR2 YDEGEE. The CDR3 nucleotides read TGTGCCAGCAGCTCGGGACAGTATAATTCACCCCTCCACTTT. Encoded protein: CASSSGQYNSPLHF.

The chain combines TRBV7-2 with TRBJ2-1; tentative D call: TRBD1 (6 bases). Germline V gives CDR1 SGHTA, CDR2 FQGNSA. The germline V and J ends were trimmed by 5 bases and 8 bases, with 19 bases remaining between them. The CDR3 is 15 residues long. CDR3 bases: TGTGCCAGCAGCCATCATTCACAGGGTGGGTATGAGCAGTTCTTC. It translates to CASSHHSQGGYEQFF.

This chain links TRBV9 with TRBJ1-5; D is perhaps TRBD1 (6 bases). Trimming pared 3 bases from V and 8 bases from J, leaving 21 bases between. The CDR3 has 16 amino acids. The V gene's germline CDR1 is SGDLS and CDR2 YYNGEE. CDR3 region: CASSAREGGTLEPQHF. The CDR3 coding sequence is TGTGCCAGCAGCGCGAGGGAGGGGGGCACTTTAGAGCCCCAGCATTTT. Based on the CDR3 plus reference TRBV9 and TRBJ1-5, the full variable domain is DSGVTQTPKHLITATGQRVTLRCSPRSGDLSVYWYQQSLDQGLQFLIQYYNGEERAKGNILERFSAQQFPDLHSELNLSSLELGDSALYFCASSAREGGTLEPQHFGDGTRLSIL.

The chain's CDR3 is CASSPDRGQETQYF. Here the CDR3 DNA reads TGTGCCAGCAGCCCGGACAGGGGCCAAGAGACCCAGTACTTC. This chain connects TRBV7-2 to TRBJ2-5; 9 bases agree with TRBD1. This CDR3 has 14 amino acids. Germline loops: CDR1 SGHTA, CDR2 FQGNSA. After removal of 5 bases from V and 1 base from J, the junction contained 2 bases not matched to a gene.

CDR3 sequence reads: CASSATGTGELFF. As DNA, the CDR3 is TGTGCCAGCAGCGCTACAGGGACCGGGGAGCTGTTTTTT. The J gene is TRBJ2-2, the V gene TRBV5-6; perhaps TRBD1 as D (6 bases). From germline, CDR1 is SGHDT and CDR2 YYEEEE. V was shortened by 4 bases and J by 5 bases, with 9 bases between the two germline ends. The CDR3 loop spans 13 amino acids.

The rearrangement joins TRBV27 to TRBJ1-1; 9 bases fit TRBD1. Trimming cost V 2 bases and J 1 base; bases outside gene matches: 8. Germline lookup yields CDR1 MNHEY and CDR2 SMNVEV (reference sequence). The CDR3 length is 17 residues. The CDR3 loop reads CASSLTPGTGSNTEAFF. DNA for the CDR3: TGTGCCAGCAGTTTAACCCCCGGGACAGGGTCGAACACTGAAGCTTTCTTT.

This clone has only a few counts. J is TRBJ2-3 and V is TRBV14; 9 nucleotides agree with TRBD2. Trimming cost V 4 bases and J 1 base; bases outside gene matches: 6. The V gene's germline CDR1 is SGHDN and CDR2 FVKESK. The CDR3 runs to 16 residues. The CDR3 loop is CASSPGLAYGTDTQYF. DNA for the CDR3: TGTGCCAGCAGCCCCGGACTAGCGTATGGCACAGATACGCAGTATTTT.

The rearrangement uses TRBV29-1 and TRBJ2-5; unclear D gene. V was pared by 6 bases and J by 4 bases, with 9 bases between. The CDR3 runs 11 residues. The germline V gene has CDR1 SQVTM and CDR2 ANQGSEA. The DNA for the CDR3 is TGCAGCGTGACCTTGGGAGAGACCCAGTACTTC. Translating it yields CSVTLGETQYF.

The V gene is TRBV28, the J gene TRBJ1-5; TRBD1 agrees at 7 bases. V trimming: 3 bases; J trimming: 4 bases; junction bases outside the gene matches: 9. The CDR3 consists of 16 residues. In germline, CDR1 is MDHEN, CDR2 SYDVKM. CDR3 residues: CASSFSSKGANQPQHF. The DNA of the CDR3 is TGTGCCAGCAGTTTCAGCTCTAAGGGGGCAAATCAGCCCCAGCATTTT. The variable domain in full, completed from reference TRBV28 and TRBJ1-5, reads DVKVTQSSRYLVKRTGEKVFLECVQDMDHENMFWYRQDPGLGLRLIYFSYDVKMKEKGDIPEGYSVSREKKERFSLILESASTNQTSMYLCASSFSSKGANQPQHFGDGTRLSIL.

V usage is TRBV6-1 and J usage is TRBJ1-2; 7 bases agree with TRBD1. J gave up 2 bases and V 5 bases, and 8 bases lay outside the gene matches. The CDR3 runs to 15 residues. The germline V gene encodes CDR1 MNHNS and CDR2 SASEGT. The DNA of the CDR3 is TGTGCCAGCAGTTCGACCGGGACAGCAAACTATGGCTACACCTTC. This encodes CASSSTGTANYGYTF.

The chain recombines TRBV6-5 with TRBJ1-2; 12 nucleotides agree with TRBD1. The CDR3 runs 14 residues. V lost 7 bases to trimming and J lost 8 bases; unmatched junction nucleotides: 8. The V gene's germline CDR1 is MNHEY and CDR2 SVGAGI. The CDR3 region has the DNA TGTGCCAGCAAACCGGGACAGGGGGCGGGCGGCTACACCTTC. The encoded protein is CASKPGQGAGGYTF.

In this sample, this clone is medium-sized. This rearrangement joins TRBV6-5 to TRBJ1-2, with D unresolved. This CDR3 contains 14 residues. Germline values: CDR1 MNHEY, CDR2 SVGAGI. The V gene lost 5 bases and the J gene lost 4 bases, with 14 bases spanning the gap. CDR3 loop: CASSLSGSLYGYTF. Written as DNA, the CDR3 is TGTGCCAGCAGTCTATCGGGGAGCCTCTATGGCTACACCTTC.

This clone came up a few times. The chain combines TRBV4-3 with TRBJ1-2; D is undetermined. Germline CDR1 reads LGHNA; CDR2 reads YSLEER. V was clipped by 0 bases and J by 1 base, with 9 bases between them. This CDR3 is built from 15 residues. DNA of the CDR3: TGCGCCAGCAGCCAAGATTCCCACAGTAACTATGGCTACACCTTC. Protein sequence: CASSQDSHSNYGYTF.

This CDR3 is CASSPRVGIGAEKLFF. The CDR3 coding sequence is TGCGCCAGCAGTCCAAGGGTCGGGATCGGCGCTGAAAAACTGTTTTTT. The genes are TRBV4-3 and TRBJ1-4; D not certain. The germline V gene encodes CDR1 LGHNA and CDR2 YSLEER. V lost 6 bases, J lost 7 bases, and 21 bases lay in between. The CDR3 is 16 residues long.

The V and J genes are TRBV19 and TRBJ2-7; the match to TRBD1 covers 7 bases. Per germline, CDR1 LNHDA and CDR2 SQIVND (reference sequence). Trimming took 5 bases from V and 2 from J; bases not matched to a gene: 6. The CDR3 sequence is 14 residues long. The CDR3 here is CASSFWDRAYEQYF. CDR3 DNA: TGTGCCAGTAGTTTCTGGGACAGAGCCTACGAGCAGTACTTC.